The entry below describes one T cell receptor (beta chain). CDR1 and CDR2 (germline): SGHTA, FQGTGA. V was cut by 5 bases and J by 5 bases, with 15 bases left in between. The CDR3 runs to 14 residues. The data are from a study of blood T cell repertoires in COVID-19. On the study more broadly: Material from acute and convalescent COVID-19 was sourced from the United States, Italy and Spain. T cells, B-cell-depleted T cells, or PBMCs supplied cDNA or gDNA.

Study processing details: The authors estimated nucleated cell counts from reference gene primer amplification. Assay used: immunoSEQ multiplex PCR; TCRdb lists only in-frame clones, some missing. V, J and clone size derive from that table, while D and trimming were established from the DNA sequence. The sample lists 88,000 or so clones, roughly 87% occurring once. The rearrangement uses TRBV7-3 and TRBJ1-1; D perhaps matches TRBD1 (6 bases). Sequencing was performed on peripheral blood. The sequence came from a man between 60 and 75 years old with acute or convalescent COVID-19. CDR3 nucleotides: TGTGCCAGCAGCCAATCAGGGGCTAGTACTGAAGCTTTCTTT. Amino acids: CASSQSGASTEAFF. Looking up the rest from reference TRBV7-3 and TRBJ1-1 gives the full variable domain: GAGVSQTPSNKVTEKGKYVELRCDPISGHTALYWYRQSLGQGPEFLIYFQGTGAADDSGLPNDRFFAVRPEGSVSTLKIQRTERGDSAVYLCASSQSGASTEAFFGQGTRLTVV.